The 17 T cell receptor beta chains below all came from one sample that was sequenced in a study of immune evolution from preneoplasia to lung adenocarcinoma. Only in-frame clones appear in the TCRdb table, and some are missing; sequencing was by immunoSEQ multiplex PCR. The sample contains around 4,000 clones, roughly 76% of which appear only once. Input material: FFPE minimally invasive lung adenocarcinoma tissue. The receptor source for this set is a person between 60 and 80 years old with lung adenocarcinoma.

This clone showed up just once. V gene TRBV7-8 combines with J gene TRBJ2-1; possible D gene TRBD2, 8 bases. The V gene's germline CDR1 is SGHVS and CDR2 FQNEAQ. This CDR3 region has 21 residues. V was clipped by 5 bases and J by 5 bases, with 34 bases between them. For the CDR3, the DNA is TGTGCCAGCAGCCCCAGGGGGGGTCGGGCGGGAGGTGCTAGGGGGAACAATGAGCAGTTCTTC. It codes for CASSPRGGRAGGARGNNEQFF. The variable domain in full, with the rest retrieved from reference TRBV7-8 and TRBJ2-1, is GAGVSQSPRYKVAKRGQDVALRCDPISGHVSLFWYQQALGQGPEFLTYFQNEAQLDKSGLPSDRFFAERPEGSVSTLKIQRTQQEDSAVYLCASSPRGGRAGGARGNNEQFFGPGTRLTVL.

CDR3 nucleotides: TGTGCCAGCAGTTATGTCAGCGGTAACACTGAAGCTTTCTTT. Translated: CASSYVSGNTEAFF. The chain is built from TRBV6-5 and TRBJ1-1; no clear D gene. Trimming cost V 3 bases and J 2 bases, with 10 bases left between them. The CDR3 is made up of 14 amino acids. Looked up from germline, CDR1 is MNHEY and CDR2 is SVGAGI.

The sample holds a few counts of this clone. V usage is TRBV5-5 and J usage is TRBJ2-1; the match to TRBD2 covers 8 bases. Trimming cost V 4 bases and J 9 bases; bases outside gene matches: 0. Germline-derived CDR1 and CDR2 are SGHKS and YYEKEE (reference sequence). The CDR3 covers 11 residues. Here the CDR3 reads CASSRGGEQFF. The CDR3 DNA is TGTGCCAGCAGCCGGGGGGGTGAGCAGTTCTTC.

This chain links TRBV7-8 with TRBJ1-5; 8 positions match TRBD1. Per germline, CDR1 SGHVS and CDR2 FQNEAQ. CDR3 length: 14 amino acids. The V and J ends lost 1 base and 10 bases, in that order; junction bases with no gene match: 6. CDR3 sequence reads: CASSLGQGSKPQHF. For the CDR3, the DNA is TGTGCCAGCAGCTTAGGACAGGGGTCTAAACCCCAGCATTTT.

The V gene is TRBV7-3, the J gene TRBJ2-7; 7 nucleotides line up with TRBD1. CDR3 length equals 15 residues. V lost 0 bases and J lost 2; bases outside the gene matches: 4. Germline CDR1 SGHTA, CDR2 FQGTGA. The CDR3 loop is CASSLTAGTAYEQYF. The CDR3, as DNA: TGTGCCAGCAGCTTAACAGCTGGGACAGCCTACGAGCAGTACTTC.

The V call is TRBV5-6, the J call TRBJ2-1; the D call may be TRBD1 or TRBD2 (5 bases each). This CDR3 contains 14 residues. In germline, CDR1 is SGHDT, CDR2 YYEEEE. The ends were cut back, 4 bases at V and 10 bases at J, with 18 bases in the middle. Here the CDR3 reads CASSVGLDEGEQFF. CDR3 in DNA: TGTGCCAGCAGCGTCGGACTGGACGAGGGGGAGCAGTTCTTC.

To note about this clone: The identical CDR3 is also encoded by other nucleotide sequences in the sample. V is TRBV6-6 and J is TRBJ1-1; the D is unclear. The V end was cut by 0 bases, the J end by 7 bases, with 6 bases between. This CDR3 spans 12 amino acids. Germline CDR1 is MNHNY and CDR2 is SVGAGI (reference sequence). The CDR3 here is CASSYSGDEAFF. In DNA form, the CDR3 reads TGTGCCAGCAGTTACTCCGGAGATGAAGCTTTCTTT.

The rearrangement links TRBV5-5 to TRBJ2-3; maybe TRBD2 (7 bases). Trimming cost V 2 bases and J 5 bases, with 12 bases left between them. The CDR3 is 14 amino acids. CDR1 is SGHKS and CDR2 is YYEKEE in the germline V gene (reference sequence). In DNA form, the CDR3 reads TGTGCCAGCAGCTTATCGGGGGGCCAAGATACGCAGTATTTT. Translating gives CASSLSGGQDTQYF.

The chain employs TRBV2 and TRBJ2-7; tentatively, D is TRBD1 or TRBD2 (5 bases each). V was trimmed by 6 bases and J by 4 bases, leaving 19 bases between them. The CDR3 has 15 amino acids. Germline V lookup: CDR1 SNHLY, CDR2 FYNNEI. The CDR3 loop reads CASRPLSGPGYEQYF. CDR3 sequence (DNA): TGTGCCAGCAGGCCCCTCTCGGGACCAGGTTACGAGCAGTACTTC.

This rearrangement joins TRBV5-4 to TRBJ2-5; TRBD2 matches at 8 bases. This CDR3 has 15 residues. CDR1 is SGHNT, CDR2 YYREEE, per germline (reference sequence). The V and J ends lost 0 bases and 2 bases, in that order; junction bases with no gene match: 3. CDR3 nucleotides: TGTGCCAGCAGCTTGGAGGAGCGGGGGCAAGAGACCCAGTACTTC. Protein product: CASSLEERGQETQYF.

This chain links TRBV5-1 with TRBJ2-2; the D gene could be TRBD1 or TRBD2 (5 bases each). The length of the CDR3 is 15 residues. The germline gives CDR1 SGHRS, CDR2 YFSETQ. The germline V and J ends were trimmed by 3 bases and 4 bases, with 13 bases remaining between them. For the CDR3, the DNA is TGCGCCAGCAGCTCCGGGACCGTGGGCACCGGGGAGCTGTTTTTT. Amino acid sequence: CASSSGTVGTGELFF.

The chain is built from TRBV2 and TRBJ1-2; D gene uncertain. Looked up from germline, CDR1 is SNHLY and CDR2 is FYNNEI. The CDR3 sequence is 15 residues long. V gave up 2 bases and J gave up 2 bases, with 12 bases separating them. The CDR3 DNA reads as TGTGCCAGCAGTGAATGGAGTGGCTCAAACTATGGCTACACCTTC. It yields the protein CASSEWSGSNYGYTF.

This clone was detected only a few times. The J gene is TRBJ2-1, the V gene TRBV11-3, with 14 bases lining up with TRBD2. V trimming: 5 bases; J trimming: 8 bases; junction bases outside the gene matches: 8. CDR3 size: 16 residues. Germline values: CDR1 SGHNT, CDR2 YENEEA. CDR3 sequence reads: CASSGGTSGSMDEQFF. As DNA, the CDR3 is TGTGCCAGCAGCGGCGGGACTAGCGGGAGTATGGATGAGCAGTTCTTC.

The chain combines TRBV19 with TRBJ1-2, with 9 bases lining up with TRBD1. The CDR3 covers 15 residues. Germline lookup yields CDR1 LNHDA and CDR2 SQIVND (reference sequence). J was trimmed by 6 bases and V by 3 bases; bases with no gene match: 8. CDR3 sequence reads: CASSIATGGADGYTF. Written as DNA, the CDR3 is TGTGCCAGTAGTATCGCTACAGGGGGCGCGGATGGCTACACCTTC. The full variable domain, in which reference TRBV19 and TRBJ1-2 provide the parts outside the CDR3, is DGGITQSPKYLFRKEGQNVTLSCEQNLNHDAMYWYRQDPGQGLRLIYYSQIVNDFQKGDIAEGYSVSREKKESFPLTVTSAQKNPTAFYLCASSIATGGADGYTFGSGTRLTVV.

This sequence joins TRBV2 and TRBJ1-5; 8 bases map to TRBD1. The CDR3 is 17 residues long. Germline loops: CDR1 SNHLY, CDR2 FYNNEI. Trimming at V came to 6 bases and at J to 9 bases, leaving 19 bases not matched to a gene. Here the CDR3 reads CASSQTAGTGGERPQHF. CDR3 bases: TGTGCCAGCAGCCAGACGGCCGGGACAGGTGGGGAGAGGCCCCAGCATTTT.

Details on this clone: One end of the junction is discordant with germline, which a read error may explain. The rearrangement links TRBV7-3 to TRBJ2-5; 9 nucleotides agree with TRBD2. The V gene's germline CDR1 is SGHTA and CDR2 FQGTGA. The CDR3 loop spans 16 amino acids. The DNA of the CDR3 is TGTGTCAGCAGCTTAGGCGGGGCGGGAGGGCGAGAGACCCAGTACTTC. Translation: CVSSLGGAGGRETQYF. Filled out from reference TRBV7-3 and TRBJ2-5, the complete variable domain reads GAGVSQTPSNKVTEKGKYVELRCDPISGHTALYWYRQSLGQGPEFLIYFQGTGAADDSGLPNDRFFAVRPEGSVSTLKIQRTERGDSAVYLCVSSLGGAGGRETQYFGPGTRLLVL.

The chain links TRBV4-1 to TRBJ2-7, with 8 bases identical to TRBD2. Trimming at V came to 3 bases and at J to 6 bases, leaving 13 bases not matched to a gene. Germline values: CDR1 MGHRA, CDR2 YSYEKL. The CDR3 has 16 amino acids. CDR3 in amino acids: CASSHGPGGGKGEQYF. CDR3 DNA sequence: TGCGCCAGCAGCCATGGGCCCGGGGGGGGGAAAGGCGAGCAGTACTTC.